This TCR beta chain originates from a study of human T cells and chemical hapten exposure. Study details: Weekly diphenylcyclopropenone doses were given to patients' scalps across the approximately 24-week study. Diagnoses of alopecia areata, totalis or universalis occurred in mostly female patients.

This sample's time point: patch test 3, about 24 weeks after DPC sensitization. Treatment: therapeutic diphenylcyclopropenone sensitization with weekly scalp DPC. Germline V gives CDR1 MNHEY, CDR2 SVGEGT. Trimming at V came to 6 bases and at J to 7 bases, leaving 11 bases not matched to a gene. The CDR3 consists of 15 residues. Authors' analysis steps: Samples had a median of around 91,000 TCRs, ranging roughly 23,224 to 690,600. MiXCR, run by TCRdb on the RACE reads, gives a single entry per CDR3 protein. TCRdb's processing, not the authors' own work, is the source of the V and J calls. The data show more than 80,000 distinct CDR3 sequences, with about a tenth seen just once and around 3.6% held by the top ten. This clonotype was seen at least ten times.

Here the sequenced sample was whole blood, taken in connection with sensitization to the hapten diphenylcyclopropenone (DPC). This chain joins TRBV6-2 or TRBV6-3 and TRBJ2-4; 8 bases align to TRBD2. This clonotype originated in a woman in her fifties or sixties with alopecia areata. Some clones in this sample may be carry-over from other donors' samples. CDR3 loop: CASSPVAGGANIQYF. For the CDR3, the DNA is TGTGCCAGCAGCCCCGTCGCGGGGGGCGCCAACATTCAGTACTTC.